This T cell receptor (beta chain) stems from a study of Graves' ophthalmopathy and Graves' hyperthyroidism. At the level of the study: Pretreatment peripheral blood was obtained at initial diagnosis.

No ophthalmopathy within 18 months of follow-up signified stable hyperthyroidism. Hyperthyroidism patients had new diagnoses, durations under 2 months, and ages of 18 to 65. TCR beta CDR3 amplification used RNA transcripts. An opening RT-PCR round employed HTBI primers and preceded a second-round multiplex PCR. TCRdb re-derived calls from the multiplex PCR reads in MiXCR, one entry per CDR3 protein. The table includes hundreds of thousands of distinct CDR3 sequences, about 20% detected once. The CDR3 is 17 residues long. Trimming pared 2 bases from V and 7 bases from J, leaving 22 bases between. The germline CDR1 and CDR2 sequences are KGHDR and SFDVKD. Study observations and caveats: Ophthalmopathy was separated from stable hyperthyroidism by a 13-signature model with 87.88% sensitivity and around 84% specificity.

This clonotype was detected once. Its antigen is not known. The chain employs TRBV24-1 and TRBJ1-2; D possibly corresponds to TRBD1 (6 bases). The clonotype originates from a woman in her late teens or twenties with stable Graves' hyperthyroidism. Some clones in this sample may be carry-over from other donors' samples. Specimen: peripheral blood. The CDR3 reads CATSDSTSAGAYGGYTF. CDR3 nucleotides: TGTGCCACCAGTGATTCGACTTCGGCAGGGGCTTACGGTGGCTACACCTTC.